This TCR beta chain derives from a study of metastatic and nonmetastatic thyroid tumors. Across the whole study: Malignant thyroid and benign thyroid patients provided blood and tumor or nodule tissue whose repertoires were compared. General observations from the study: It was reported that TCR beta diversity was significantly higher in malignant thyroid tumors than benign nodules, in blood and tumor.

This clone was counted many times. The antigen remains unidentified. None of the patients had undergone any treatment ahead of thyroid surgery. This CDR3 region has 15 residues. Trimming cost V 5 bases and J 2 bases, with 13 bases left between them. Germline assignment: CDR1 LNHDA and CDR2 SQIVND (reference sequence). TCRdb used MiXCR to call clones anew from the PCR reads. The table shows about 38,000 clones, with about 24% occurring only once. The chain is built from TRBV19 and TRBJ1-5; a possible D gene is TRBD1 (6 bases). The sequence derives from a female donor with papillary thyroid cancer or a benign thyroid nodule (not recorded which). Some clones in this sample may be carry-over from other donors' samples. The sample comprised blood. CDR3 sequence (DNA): TGTGCCAGTAGTTCTCGTTCAGGGGGCAATCAGCCCCAGCATTTT. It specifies CASSSRSGGNQPQHF.